The T cell receptor (beta chain) described here comes from a study of a mutant IDH1 vaccine in newly diagnosed glioma (dated by TCRdb to the early 2020s). For context, the study as a whole: Vaccination began 4-6 weeks after radiotherapy alone, or alongside temozolomide cycles in the chemotherapy-containing groups. The week-35 safety follow-up took place at visit V12, and the week-47 end of study took place at visit V13. The roughly 35 treated patients were 62.5% male and roughly 40% female, with a mean age of 40.4 years. Six visits were used for peripheral blood collection: V03 (baseline), V05, V07, V10, V12 and V13. Prior to enrollment, standard therapy consisting of radiotherapy alone, temozolomide alone, or radiochemotherapy with temozolomide had been administered to patients, with the combination being received by most patients. Longitudinal TCRB deep sequencing was done for about two dozen treated patients, wherever samples were available for exploratory analyses. Findings and caveats that apply to the study as a whole: The authors noted that analyses of patient blood samples could not be reproduced because of sample limitations. PBMC samples for TCRB deep sequencing were selected based on availability. Immune responses induced by the vaccine were seen in around 93% of patients across multiple MHC alleles. Changes in the top peripheral T cell clonotypes picked up by TCRB sequencing did not appear to be linked to pseudoprogression.

The sample's time point label, decoded: week 47, end of study. Each vaccine dose was 300 ug of a 20-mer mutant IDH1 peptide in Montanide, given subcutaneously with topical imiquimod. Patients were given eight vaccinations, in weeks 1, 3, 5, 7, 11, 15, 19 and 23, which matched visits V03 through V10. The donors had newly diagnosed IDH1-mutant astrocytomas of WHO grade 3 or 4 that showed loss of nuclear ATRX. The samples were drawn from NOA16, a multicentre, single-arm, open-label phase I trial in Germany that tested a mutant IDH1 peptide vaccine in humans for the first time. The DNeasy Blood and Tissue Kit was used to extract genomic DNA from EDTA blood for TCRB sequencing. To prepare the library, the immunoSEQ multiplex PCR assay was applied. Following the manufacturer's protocol, the hsTCRB Kit was used to amplify rearranged TCR beta chain sequences. An Illumina MiSeq was used to sequence the TCRB libraries. Under the source paper's analysis protocol: The kit vendor's proprietary platform handled demultiplexing, trimming and gene mapping. Sourced from immuneACCESS, this table was stored by TCRdb with only in-frame sequences that have V and J called. A share of the clones is absent; for the studies checked, an unresolved V gene accounts for under half, and the remainder has no known explanation. The DNA was the basis for D and trimming; V, J and clone size are from that table. Recorded for this sample are some 49,000 clones; approximately 80% of them occurred a single time. In total, the top ten clones hold 4% to 5.5% of the sample.

Spanning cysteine to phenylalanine, the CDR3 consists of 17 amino acids. Only the CDR3 part of the read is kept: 51 bases, read in frame from the first base. CDR1 and CDR2 (SGHVS, FQNEAQ) derive from the germline V gene. The V end loses 5 bases and the J end loses 3 bases, and a stretch of 22 bases separates them. A note on this clone: This receptor's antigen is unknown. No qualities accompany the bases; no much larger clone lies one base away.

The sample here was PBMCs, taken from a glioma patient whose treatment included an IDH1 peptide vaccine. Rearrangement joined TRBV7-8 to TRBJ1-2; TRBD1 is a weak D gene call, 5 bases matching. The clonotype was recovered from a woman aged 40 to 50 with glioma. Some clones in this sample may be carry-over from other donors' samples. The DNA is TGTGCCAGCAGCCCAACCCCGGACAAGGCAAGCTACTATGGCTACACCTTC. The encoded protein is CASSPTPDKASYYGYTF. Outside the CDR3, residues come from the reference TRBV7-8 and TRBJ1-2 proteins, so the full variable domain is: GAGVSQSPRYKVAKRGQDVALRCDPISGHVSLFWYQQALGQGPEFLTYFQNEAQLDKSGLPSDRFFAERPEGSVSTLKIQRTQQEDSAVYLCASSPTPDKASYYGYTFGSGTRLTVV.